This T cell receptor (beta chain) is drawn from a study of CD8 T cells in Susac syndrome. An amount of RNA that ranged from 0.5 to 1 ug was reverse transcribed with random hexamers. TCRdb recomputed calls from the immunoSEQ multiplex PCR reads with MiXCR, one row per CDR3 protein. The top ten hold 0.087% of the sample, which has under 200,000 distinct CDR3 sequences, over 75% seen once. Looked up from germline, CDR1 is MNHEY and CDR2 is SMNVEV (reference sequence). With 4 bases clipped from V and 3 bases from J, the junction kept 15 bases outside the gene matches. The CDR3 covers 17 residues. The chain carries TRBV27 and TRBJ2-7; 7 positions match TRBD2. The material sequenced was CD4+ T cells from PBMCs. The clonotype was recovered from a human donor with Susac syndrome. This CDR3 reads CASSYIQAGRPFYEQYF. The CDR3 region has the DNA TGTGCCAGCAGTTATATCCAAGCGGGACGCCCTTTCTACGAGCAGTACTTC.